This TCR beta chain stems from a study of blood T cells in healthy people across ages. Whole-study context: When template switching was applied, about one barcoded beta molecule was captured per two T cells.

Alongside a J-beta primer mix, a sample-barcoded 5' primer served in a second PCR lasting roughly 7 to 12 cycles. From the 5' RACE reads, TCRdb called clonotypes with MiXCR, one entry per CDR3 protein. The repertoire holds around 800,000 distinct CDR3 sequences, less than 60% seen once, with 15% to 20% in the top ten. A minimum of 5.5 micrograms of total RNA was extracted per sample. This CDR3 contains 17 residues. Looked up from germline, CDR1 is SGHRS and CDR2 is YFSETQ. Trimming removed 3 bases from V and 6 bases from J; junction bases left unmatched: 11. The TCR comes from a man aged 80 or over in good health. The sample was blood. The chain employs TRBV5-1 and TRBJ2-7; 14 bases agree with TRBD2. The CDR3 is CASSYPGLAGGRGEQYF. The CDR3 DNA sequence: TGCGCCAGCAGCTACCCAGGACTAGCGGGAGGCCGGGGCGAGCAGTACTTC.